The source of this T cell receptor beta chain is a study of T cells after yellow fever vaccination. For TCR, cDNA came from 5'RACE template switching, which added a universal primer site and UMIs. TCRdb redid the calling of the 5' RACE reads with MiXCR, one entry per CDR3 protein. The table includes 99,000 or so distinct CDR3 sequences, about 5.8% detected once. The receptor was derived from a man aged 18 to 29 who received the YFV17D yellow fever vaccine. Sequences were derived from CD8+ T cells sorted from PBMCs, sampled 10 days after the yellow fever booster vaccination.

This chain's CDR3 is CASSPGAAGNQPQHF. DNA of the CDR3: TGTGCCAGCTCACCAGGAGCCGCCGGCAATCAGCCCCAGCATTTT. The chain is built from TRBV18 and TRBJ1-5; D call uncertain. CDR1 is KGHSH, CDR2 LQKENI, per germline. Between the trimmed V and J ends, which lost 2 bases and 2 bases, there was a span of 10 bases. The CDR3 is 15 residues long.